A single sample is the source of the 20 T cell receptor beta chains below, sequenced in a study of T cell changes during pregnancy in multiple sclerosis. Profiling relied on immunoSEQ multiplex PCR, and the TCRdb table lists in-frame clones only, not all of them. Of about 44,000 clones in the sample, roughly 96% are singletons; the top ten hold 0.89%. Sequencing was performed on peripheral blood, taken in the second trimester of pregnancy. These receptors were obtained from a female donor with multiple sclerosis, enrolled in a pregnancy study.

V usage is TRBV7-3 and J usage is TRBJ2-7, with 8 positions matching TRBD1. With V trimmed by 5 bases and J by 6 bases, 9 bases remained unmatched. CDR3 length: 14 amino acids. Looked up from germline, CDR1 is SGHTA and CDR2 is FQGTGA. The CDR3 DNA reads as TGTGCCAGCAGCCTCAAGAACCAGGGGGCCGAGCAGTACTTC. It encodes CASSLKNQGAEQYF.

This CDR3 reads CASSFGGEGNQPQHF. Here the CDR3 DNA reads TGCGCCAGCAGCTTCGGGGGGGAGGGCAATCAGCCCCAGCATTTT. The chain combines TRBV5-1 with TRBJ1-5, with D perhaps TRBD1 (5 bases). Germline V gene lookup returns CDR1 SGHRS and CDR2 YFSETQ. V dropped 2 bases and J dropped 2 bases, with 11 bases sitting between them. CDR3 length: 15 amino acids.

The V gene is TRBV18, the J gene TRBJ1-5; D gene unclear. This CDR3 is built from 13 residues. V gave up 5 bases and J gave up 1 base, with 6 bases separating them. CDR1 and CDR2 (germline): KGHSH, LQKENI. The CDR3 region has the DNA TGTGCCAGCTCAAAAGAGAGCAATCAGCCCCAGCATTTT. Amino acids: CASSKESNQPQHF.

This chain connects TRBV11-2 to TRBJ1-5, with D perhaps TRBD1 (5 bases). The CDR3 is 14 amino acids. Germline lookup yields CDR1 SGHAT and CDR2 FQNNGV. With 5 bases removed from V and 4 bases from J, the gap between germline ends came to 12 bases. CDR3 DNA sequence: TGTGCCAGCAGCCCAGCGGGGGGTAATCAGCCCCAGCATTTT. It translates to CASSPAGGNQPQHF.

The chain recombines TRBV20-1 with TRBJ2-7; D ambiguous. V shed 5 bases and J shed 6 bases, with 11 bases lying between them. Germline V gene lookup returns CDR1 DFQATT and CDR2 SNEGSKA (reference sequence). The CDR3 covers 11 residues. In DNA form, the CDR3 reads TGCAGTGCTGCCCCCTCGGTCGAGCAGTACTTC. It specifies CSAAPSVEQYF.

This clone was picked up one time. Written as DNA, the CDR3 is TGTGCCAGCAGCTTCCAGGGGAATCAGCCCCAGCATTTT. It yields the protein CASSFQGNQPQHF. The rearrangement joins TRBV6-1 to TRBJ1-5; D is possibly TRBD1 (6 bases). The CDR3 is 13 residues long. V was cut by 6 bases and J by 4 bases, with 10 bases left in between. CDR1 is MNHNS, CDR2 SASEGT, per germline.

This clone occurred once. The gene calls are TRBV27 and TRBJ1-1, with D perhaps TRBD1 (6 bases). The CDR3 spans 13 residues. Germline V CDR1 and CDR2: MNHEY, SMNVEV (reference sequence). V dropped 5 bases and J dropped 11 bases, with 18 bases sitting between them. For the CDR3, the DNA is TGTGCCAGCAGTCTCGACAGGATTATCCCGGCTTTCTTT. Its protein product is CASSLDRIIPAFF.

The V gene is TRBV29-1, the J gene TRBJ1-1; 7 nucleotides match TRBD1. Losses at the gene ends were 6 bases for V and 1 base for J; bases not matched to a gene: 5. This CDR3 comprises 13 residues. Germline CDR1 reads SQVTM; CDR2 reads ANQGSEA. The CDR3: CSVRGQPNTEAFF. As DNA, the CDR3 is TGCAGCGTCCGGGGACAGCCGAACACTGAAGCTTTCTTT.

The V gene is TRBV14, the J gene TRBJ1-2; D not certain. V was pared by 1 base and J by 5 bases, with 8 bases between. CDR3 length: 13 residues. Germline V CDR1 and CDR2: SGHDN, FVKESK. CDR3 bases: TGTGCCAGCAGCCAAGGCTACGGGTATGGCTACACCTTC. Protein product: CASSQGYGYGYTF.

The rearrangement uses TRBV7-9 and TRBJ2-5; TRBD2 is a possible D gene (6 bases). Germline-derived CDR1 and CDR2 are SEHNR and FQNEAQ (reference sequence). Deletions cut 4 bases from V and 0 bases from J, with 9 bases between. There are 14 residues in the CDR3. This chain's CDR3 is CASSSLADQETQYF. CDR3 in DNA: TGTGCCAGCAGCTCCTTAGCGGACCAAGAGACCCAGTACTTC.

Here the CDR3 reads CSVEVPGNYGYTF. The CDR3 DNA is TGCAGCGTTGAAGTTCCCGGTAACTATGGCTACACCTTC. This chain joins TRBV29-1 and TRBJ1-2; no reliable D call. CDR1 is SQVTM, CDR2 ANQGSEA, per germline. CDR3 length: 13 amino acids. V was pared by 1 base and J by 1 base, with 7 bases between.

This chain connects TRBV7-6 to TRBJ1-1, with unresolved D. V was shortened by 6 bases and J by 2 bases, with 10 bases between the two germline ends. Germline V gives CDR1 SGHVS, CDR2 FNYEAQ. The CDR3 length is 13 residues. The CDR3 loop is CASSTLGNTEAFF. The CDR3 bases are TGTGCCAGCAGTACACTAGGAAACACTGAAGCTTTCTTT.

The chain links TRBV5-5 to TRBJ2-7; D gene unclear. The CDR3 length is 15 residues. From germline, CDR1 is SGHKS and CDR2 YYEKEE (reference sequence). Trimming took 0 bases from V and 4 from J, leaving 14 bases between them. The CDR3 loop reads CASSLELSSLYEQYF. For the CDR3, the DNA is TGTGCCAGCAGCTTGGAACTATCCTCTTTATACGAGCAGTACTTC.

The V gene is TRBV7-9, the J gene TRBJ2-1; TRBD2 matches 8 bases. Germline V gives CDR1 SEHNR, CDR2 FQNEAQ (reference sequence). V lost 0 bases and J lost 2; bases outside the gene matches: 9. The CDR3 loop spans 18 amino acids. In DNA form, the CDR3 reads TGTGCCAGCAGCTTAGCGTCCCTAGCGGGCTCCACCTACAATGAGCAGTTCTTC. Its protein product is CASSLASLAGSTYNEQFF.

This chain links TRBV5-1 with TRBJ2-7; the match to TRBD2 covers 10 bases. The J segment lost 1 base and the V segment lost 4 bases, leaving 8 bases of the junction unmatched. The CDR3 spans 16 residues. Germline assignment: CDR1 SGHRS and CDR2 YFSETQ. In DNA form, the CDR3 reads TGCGCCAGCAGCGGTTTAGCGGGAGGCGGATCCTACGAGCAGTACTTC. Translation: CASSGLAGGGSYEQYF.

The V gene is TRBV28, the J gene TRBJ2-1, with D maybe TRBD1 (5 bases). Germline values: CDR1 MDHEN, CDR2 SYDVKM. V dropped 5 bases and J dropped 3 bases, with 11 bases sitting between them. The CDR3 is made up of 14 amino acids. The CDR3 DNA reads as TGTGCCAGCAGTCCCCAAACAGGCTACAATGAGCAGTTCTTC. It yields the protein CASSPQTGYNEQFF.

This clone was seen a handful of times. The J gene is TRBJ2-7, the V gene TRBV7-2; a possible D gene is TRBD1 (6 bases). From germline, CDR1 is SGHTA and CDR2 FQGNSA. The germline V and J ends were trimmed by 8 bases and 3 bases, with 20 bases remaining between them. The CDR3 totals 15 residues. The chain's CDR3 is CASQLELGRGYEQYF. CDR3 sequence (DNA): TGTGCCAGCCAGCTCGAGCTAGGCAGGGGCTACGAGCAGTACTTC. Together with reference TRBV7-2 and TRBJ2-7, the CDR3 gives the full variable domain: GAGVSQSPSNKVTEKGKDVELRCDPISGHTALYWYRQSLGQGLEFLIYFQGNSAPDKSGLPSDRFSAERTGGSVSTLTIQRTQQEDSAVYLCASQLELGRGYEQYFGPGTRLTVT.

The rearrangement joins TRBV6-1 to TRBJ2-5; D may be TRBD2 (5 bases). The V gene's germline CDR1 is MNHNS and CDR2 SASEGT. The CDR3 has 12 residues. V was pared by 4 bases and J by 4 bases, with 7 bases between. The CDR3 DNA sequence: TGTGCCAGCAGTGTAGCGCGAGAGACCCAGTACTTC. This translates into CASSVARETQYF.

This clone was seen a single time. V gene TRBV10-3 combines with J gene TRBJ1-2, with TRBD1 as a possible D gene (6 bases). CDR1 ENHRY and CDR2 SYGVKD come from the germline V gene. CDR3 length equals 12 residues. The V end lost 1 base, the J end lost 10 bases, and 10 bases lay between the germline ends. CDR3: CAISEFKGHYTF. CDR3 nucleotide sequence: TGTGCCATCAGTGAGTTTAAGGGACACTACACCTTC.

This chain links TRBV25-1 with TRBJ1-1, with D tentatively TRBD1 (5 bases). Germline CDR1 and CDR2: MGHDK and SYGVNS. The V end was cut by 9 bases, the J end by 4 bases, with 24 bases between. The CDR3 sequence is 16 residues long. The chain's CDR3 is CASSPPRDFTTTEAFF. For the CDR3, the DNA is TGTGCCAGTAGTCCGCCCCGGGACTTTACCACCACTGAAGCTTTCTTT. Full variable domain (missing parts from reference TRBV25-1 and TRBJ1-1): EADIYQTPRYLVIGTGKKITLECSQTMGHDKMYWYQQDPGMELHLIHYSYGVNSTEKGDLSSESTVSRIRTEHFPLTLESARPSHTSQYLCASSPPRDFTTTEAFFGQGTRLTVV.